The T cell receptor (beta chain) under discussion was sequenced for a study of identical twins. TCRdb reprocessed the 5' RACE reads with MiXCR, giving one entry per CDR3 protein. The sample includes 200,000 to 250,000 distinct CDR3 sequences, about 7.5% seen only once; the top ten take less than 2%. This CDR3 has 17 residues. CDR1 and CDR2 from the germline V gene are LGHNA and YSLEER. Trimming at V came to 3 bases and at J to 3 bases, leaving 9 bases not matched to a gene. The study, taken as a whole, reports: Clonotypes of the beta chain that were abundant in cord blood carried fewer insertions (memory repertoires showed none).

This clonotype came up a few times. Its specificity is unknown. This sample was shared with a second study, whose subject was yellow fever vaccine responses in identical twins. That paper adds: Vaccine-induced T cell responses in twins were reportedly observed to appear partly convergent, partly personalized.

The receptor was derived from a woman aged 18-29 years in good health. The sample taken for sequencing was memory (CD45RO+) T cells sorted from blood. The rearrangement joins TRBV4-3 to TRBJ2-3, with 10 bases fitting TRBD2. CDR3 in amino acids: CASSQARAGGPTDTQYF. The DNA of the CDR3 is TGCGCCAGCAGCCAGGCCCGAGCGGGAGGGCCGACAGATACGCAGTATTTT.